This T cell receptor beta chain was identified in a study of cytomegalovirus exposure and HLA in healthy donors. Study at large: Among the approximately 410 genotyped donors, approximately 81% were placed in the Caucasian-associated ancestry cluster.

With V trimmed by 4 bases and J by 3 bases, 8 bases remained unmatched. Germline CDR1 SGHAT, CDR2 FQNNGV. This CDR3 is built from 15 residues. General study results and limits: With later analysis, a missense DCLRE1C variant became linked to TCR beta V- and J-gene trimming. In an earlier analysis, in about 530 donors, most V segments appeared productive either ~90% or ~30% of the time. TCR beta chains numbering some 160 were designated cytomegalovirus-associated.

13 Jbeta primers and 60 Vbeta primers were used for the PCR. TCRdb keeps only in-frame clones here, not all; method: immunoSEQ multiplex PCR. The sample lists approximately 110,000 clones; over 55% were seen once. In regard to this clone: What it binds is not known.

V and J are TRBV11-2 and TRBJ1-1; 7 bases match TRBD1. Material: PBMCs. The clonotype originates from a man between 18 and 29 years old in good health and CMV-seropositive. The CDR3 DNA reads as TGTGCCAGCAGCTCCTCAGGGGGTTCGGACACTGAAGCTTTCTTT. It specifies CASSSSGGSDTEAFF.